Listed below are T cell receptor beta chains from one sample, sequenced in a study of blood T cell repertoires in COVID-19. TCRdb's copy holds only in-frame clones and misses some; the assay was immunoSEQ multiplex PCR. The profile shows 140,000 or so clones, 75% to 90% of them singletons. Sequencing was carried out using peripheral blood. These receptors were taken from a woman aged 55-69 years with active COVID-19. CDR3s include the opening cysteine and the closing phenylalanine or tryptophan. D genes are given only for firm matches. Clone size is shown for a subset of rows, as once, few, many or a class of expanded clone.

CDR3 DNA	CDR3 protein	D gene	V gene	clone size	J gene
TGTGCCACCAGCGTCGGGACTAGCGGGAGCACAGATACGCAGTATTTT	CATSVGTSGSTDTQYF	TRBD2	TRBV15	NA	TRBJ2-3
TGTGCCAGTAGTATAGTTACGGGACTAAGGGAGCTGTTTTTT	CASSIVTGLRELFF	TRBD2	TRBV19	few	TRBJ2-2
TGTGCCAGCAGCGACAGGGGGGACACCGGGGAGCTGTTTTTT	CASSDRGDTGELFF	TRBD1	TRBV19	NA	TRBJ2-2
TGTGCCAGCAAGGAGACTTTCAACAATGAGCAGTTCTTC	CASKETFNNEQFF	NA	TRBV6-5	once	TRBJ2-1
TGCGCCAGCACCCCTTCTAGCGGGAGTACCTACGAGCAGTACTTC	CASTPSSGSTYEQYF	TRBD2	TRBV10-2	NA	TRBJ2-7
TGTGCCAGCAGCTTCGTTGTGACAGGGGGACGCACAGATACGCAGTATTTT	CASSFVVTGGRTDTQYF	NA	TRBV12-1	NA	TRBJ2-3
TGTGCCAGCAGCAAAGAAAGACAGGGGGCGTCTCCTTATAGCAATCAGCCCCAGCATTTT	CASSKERQGASPYSNQPQHF	NA	TRBV21-1	few	TRBJ1-5
TGTGCCAGCAGCTCCAGCGGACAGGGGGTTCAAGAGACCCAGTACTTC	CASSSSGQGVQETQYF	TRBD1	TRBV7-3	NA	TRBJ2-5
TGTGCCAGCAGCACTCGGGGGAACGAGCAGTACTTC	CASSTRGNEQYF	NA	TRBV13	NA	TRBJ2-7
TGTGCCAGCGTTCTCCGGACAGGACGGACCGGGGAGCTGTTTTTT	CASVLRTGRTGELFF	TRBD1	TRBV5-6	NA	TRBJ2-2
TGTGCCAGCTCACCGGACAGGGTTAATACTGAAGCTTTCTTT	CASSPDRVNTEAFF	TRBD1	TRBV18	NA	TRBJ1-1
TGTGCCTGGAAAGGACAGGGTTTTTCCTACGAGCAGTACTTC	CAWKGQGFSYEQYF	TRBD1	TRBV30	NA	TRBJ2-7
TGTGCCAGCAGTTGGACTAGCGGGAGGTCAAGCTCCTACAATGAGCAGTTCTTC	CASSWTSGRSSSYNEQFF	TRBD2	TRBV6-2/TRBV6-3	once	TRBJ2-1
TGCGCCAGCAGCTTGAGGAAACAAGAAACTAGGATGAGGGTGCGCGGTCAGCCCCAGCATTTT	CASSLRKQETRMRVRGQPQHF	NA	TRBV5-1	NA	TRBJ1-5
TGTGCCAGCAGCCCGGAGGGGGGGTTAGATACGCAGTATTTT	CASSPEGGLDTQYF	NA	TRBV14	NA	TRBJ2-3